These T cell receptor beta chains were read from a single sample in a study of CD8 T cells in Susac syndrome. TCRdb itself ran the immunoSEQ multiplex PCR reads through MiXCR, one entry per CDR3 protein. The table lists about 140,000 distinct CDR3 sequences, approximately 95% of them singletons. The sample taken for sequencing was CD4+ T cells from PBMCs. Receptors originate from a human donor with Susac syndrome. Both conserved end residues are part of each CDR3. A D gene is named only where the DNA matches it firmly.

>TRBD1|TRBV20-1
CSASPKQGRANIQYF
>.|TRBV9
CASSVDLGVNIQYF
>.|TRBV13
CASSRQFLGYEQYF
>.|TRBV30
CAWSVYSGNGYTF
>TRBD1|TRBV30
CAWSADRGQPQHF
>TRBD2|TRBV15
CATSVAGPGEQYF
>TRBD1|TRBV7-9
CASSLGGQGTQPQHF
>.|TRBV12-3/TRBV12-4
CASSFTARTDTQYF
>TRBD2|TRBV20-1
CSVRPRTSGERQETQYF
>TRBD1|TRBV28
CASRTGTGGYQPQHF
>TRBD2|TRBV20-1
CSAPQTSGPSYNEQFF
>TRBD1|TRBV29-1
CSVEHRGYEQYF
>.|TRBV6-2/TRBV6-3
CASTEGLAKNIQYF
>.|TRBV5-4
CASSPSGGIETQYF
>.|TRBV5-4
CASSSPRGSGELFF
>.|TRBV3-1
CASSHLSGIGELFF
>TRBD2|TRBV29-1
CSVEDVRLAGRTDTQYF
>.|TRBV20-1
CSARAGVSGASQETQYF
>TRBD2|TRBV20-1
CSARGTSGNYQETQYF
>.|TRBV4-2
CASSQDQMEPQHF
>.|TRBV7-2
CASSLEIQSSYNEQFF
>.|TRBV3-1
CASSPLGSGNTIYF
>.|TRBV7-2
CASSSGSTDTQYF
>.|TRBV27
CASSPSMTSGGLGYTF
>.|TRBV7-2
CASSSGRTAYEQYF
>TRBD1|TRBV12-3/TRBV12-4
CASSLADRGEKLFF
>TRBD2|TRBV3-1
CASSQNGLAGVDEQYF
>.|TRBV6-5
CASSYSGPQETQYF
>TRBD1|TRBV5-4
CASSPGQGGTQYF
>TRBD2|TRBV13
CASSLGPGRGAKNIQYF
>TRBD1|TRBV4-1
CASSFQGGAQWRERLNTEAFF
>.|TRBV4-1
CASSHLIRAGDTEAFF
>TRBD1|TRBV7-8
CASSSFFDRVHEAFF
>.|TRBV12-3/TRBV12-4
CASTATGSGANVLTF
>.|TRBV2
CASSAETGRQPQHF
>.|TRBV18
CASSPQVMETQYF
>TRBD1|TRBV30
CAWSQGDYGYTF
>TRBD2|TRBV18
CASSPGLAGANTGELFF
>TRBD1|TRBV20-1
CSARSDRTNYGYTF
>TRBD1|TRBV3-1
CASSLRQGNTEAFF
>.|TRBV6-5
CASSSPHRDTYYEQYF
>.|TRBV28
CASSFSSYNEQFF
>TRBD1|TRBV20-1
CSAGDRVDYEQYF
>.|TRBV9
CASSPEAAQDQPQHF
>TRBD1|TRBV7-9
CASSQTGNAQYF
>TRBD1|TRBV15
CATSRGAGTGGYEQYF
>.|TRBV4-2
CASSQDGGSYNEQFF
>.|TRBV18
CASSRAAENSPLHF
>.|TRBV5-1
CASSPRGAEQFF
>.|TRBV4-3
CASSQELPTEAFF
>TRBD2|TRBV20-1
CSGVGGSSYNEQFF
>.|TRBV3-1
CASSQGPGDSNQPQHF
>.|TRBV25-1
CASSAVGLGGTEAFF
>TRBD1|TRBV25-1
CASSDSWDAQGARETQYF
>TRBD1|TRBV29-1
CSVVGVTGQGGSYEQYF
>TRBD2|TRBV20-1
CSATLGGGLHTQYF
>.|TRBV21-1
CASSKEAVAHRGYTF
>.|TRBV5-4
CASSPGQRDEQFF